This passage covers 25 T cell receptor beta chains from one sample sequenced in a study of blood T cells in healthy people across ages. Primers used in a second PCR of about 7 to 12 cycles were a sample-barcoded 5' primer and a J-beta primer mix. A single record per CDR3 protein comes from TCRdb applying MiXCR to the 5' RACE reads. Here the sample spans around 620,000 distinct CDR3 sequences, approximately 27% being singletons. Sequencing was carried out using blood. The receptors were sampled from a woman aged 70-85 years in good health.

The chain employs TRBV6-2 or TRBV6-3 and TRBJ2-5; D is uncertain. The J call may be mistaken, given a closer DNA end match to TRBJ2-1. The germline gives CDR1 MNHEY, CDR2 SVGEGT. This CDR3 is 11 amino acids long. CDR3 nucleotide sequence: TGTGCCAGCAGTTACTGGCATGAGCAGTTCTTC. Translated, it gives CASSYWHEQFF.

The sample holds a few counts of this clonotype. The chain links TRBV7-3 to TRBJ1-2; 8 bases match TRBD1. The CDR3 covers 14 residues. V lost 5 bases to trimming and J lost 6 bases; unmatched junction nucleotides: 8. CDR1 and CDR2 from the germline V gene are SGHTA and FQGTGA. Here the CDR3 reads CASSAQGTGHGYTF. DNA of the CDR3: TGTGCCAGCAGCGCCCAAGGGACAGGACATGGCTACACCTTC.

V usage is TRBV4-2 and J usage is TRBJ2-3, with 13 positions matching TRBD2. The CDR3 totals 17 residues. V lost 1 base and J lost 5; bases outside the gene matches: 6. Germline V gene lookup returns CDR1 LGHNA and CDR2 YNFKEQ. In DNA form, the CDR3 reads TGTGCCAGCAGCCAAGGGACTAGCGGGGGTCTGGGAGATACGCAGTATTTT. Amino acids: CASSQGTSGGLGDTQYF.

The chain is built from TRBV7-2 and TRBJ1-6, with 10 bases identical to TRBD1. V was clipped by 5 bases and J by 10 bases; unmatched bases: 14. CDR1 is SGHTA, CDR2 FQGNSA, per germline. This CDR3 has 17 amino acids. CDR3 loop: CASSPRPGTGAVSPLHF. As DNA, the CDR3 is TGTGCCAGCAGCCCCCGTCCCGGGACAGGGGCGGTATCACCCCTCCACTTT.

This clonotype was seen just once. The V gene is TRBV5-1, the J gene TRBJ1-2; D is undetermined. The V gene lost 0 bases and the J gene lost 5 bases, with 11 bases spanning the gap. CDR3 size: 14 residues. Germline V gives CDR1 SGHRS, CDR2 YFSETQ. CDR3 in amino acids: CASSLVGDRYGYTF. The CDR3 DNA follows: TGCGCCAGCAGCTTGGTCGGAGACCGGTATGGCTACACCTTC.

The rearrangement uses TRBV24-1 and TRBJ2-2, with 8 bases aligning to TRBD1. CDR1 and CDR2 from the germline V gene are KGHDR and SFDVKD. The CDR3 consists of 15 residues. V lost 3 bases and J lost 4; bases outside the gene matches: 3. CDR3 DNA: TGTGCCACCAGTGATCATGGGACAGGCACCGGGGAGCTGTTTTTT. Translating gives CATSDHGTGTGELFF.

This clonotype occurred a few times. The chain links TRBV2 to TRBJ1-5, with D maybe TRBD1 (6 bases). CDR1 SNHLY and CDR2 FYNNEI come from the germline V gene. V shed 4 bases and J shed 2 bases, with 12 bases lying between them. The length of the CDR3 is 15 residues. This CDR3 is CASSAEGGGNQPQHF. DNA for the CDR3: TGTGCCAGCAGTGCAGAGGGGGGAGGCAATCAGCCCCAGCATTTT.

This clonotype was seen repeatedly, ten times or more. This rearrangement joins TRBV11-3 to TRBJ2-5; D remains unclear. The V end was cut by 3 bases, the J end by 1 base, with 9 bases between. Germline CDR1 is SGHNT and CDR2 is YENEEA. This CDR3 is built from 14 residues. The CDR3 loop reads CASSLMVGQETQYF. Here the CDR3 DNA reads TGTGCCAGCAGCTTGATGGTGGGCCAAGAGACCCAGTACTTC.

This clonotype appeared a few times. The V call is TRBV11-1, the J call TRBJ2-1, with D tentatively TRBD1 (6 bases). Trimming pared 0 bases from V and 2 bases from J, leaving 8 bases between. CDR3 length: 15 amino acids. The germline V gene encodes CDR1 SGHAT and CDR2 FQDESV (reference sequence). DNA of the CDR3: TGTGCCAGCAGCTTAGCGACAGGACCCTACAATGAGCAGTTCTTC. As protein: CASSLATGPYNEQFF.

This clonotype was observed many times. The rearrangement uses TRBV13 and TRBJ1-4; D unresolved. The germline V and J ends were trimmed by 4 bases and 8 bases, with 8 bases remaining between them. The CDR3 covers 12 residues. Germline CDR1 reads PRHDT; CDR2 reads FYEKMQ (reference sequence). The CDR3, as DNA: TGTGCCAGCAGCTCAAACCCGGAAAAACTGTTTTTT. Translating it yields CASSSNPEKLFF.

The chain is built from TRBV5-1 and TRBJ2-5, with D possibly TRBD1 on 5 matching bases. Germline values: CDR1 SGHRS, CDR2 YFSETQ. Trimming pared 4 bases from V and 5 bases from J, leaving 12 bases between. The CDR3 runs 13 residues. CDR3 residues: CASSGPGKETQYF. DNA for the CDR3: TGCGCCAGCAGCGGCCCAGGGAAGGAGACCCAGTACTTC.

The chain links TRBV7-2 to TRBJ1-4, with D tentatively TRBD1 (5 bases). CDR3 length equals 17 residues. In germline, CDR1 is SGHTA, CDR2 FQGNSA. Trimming pared 1 base from V and 2 bases from J, leaving 14 bases between. The CDR3: CASSLGGRWGTNEKLFF. The DNA for the CDR3 is TGTGCCAGCAGCTTAGGGGGAAGATGGGGGACTAATGAAAAACTGTTTTTT.

This clonotype was detected only a few times. One end of the junction does not line up with germline, which may come from a read error. This chain uses TRBV2 with TRBJ2-2; maybe TRBD2 (6 bases). The germline CDR1 and CDR2 sequences are SNHLY and FYNNEI. This CDR3 region has 16 residues. The CDR3 region is CTSSDVGGGSTGELFF. The CDR3 coding sequence is TGTACCAGCAGTGACGTGGGTGGGGGGTCCACCGGGGAGCTGTTTTTT.

The chain combines TRBV20-1 with TRBJ2-5, with D perhaps TRBD1 or TRBD2 (5 bases each). The CDR3 length is 17 residues. The germline CDR1 and CDR2 sequences are DFQATT and SNEGSKA (reference sequence). Trimming removed 3 bases at V and 5 bases at J, with 25 bases between. The CDR3 loop reads CSARMAPTQARGETQYF. The CDR3 DNA reads as TGCAGTGCTAGGATGGCCCCGACACAGGCCCGAGGGGAGACCCAGTACTTC.

This clonotype occurred a few times. V and J are TRBV7-2 and TRBJ2-3, with D unclear. CDR1 is SGHTA and CDR2 is FQGNSA in the germline V gene. CDR3 length: 13 amino acids. V lost 5 bases and J 4 bases, leaving 10 bases between the germline ends. The CDR3 sequence: CASSRSIPDTQYF. The CDR3 nucleotides read TGTGCCAGCAGCCGCTCGATTCCAGATACGCAGTATTTT.

The CDR3 sequence is CAISGASGGAGETQYF. The CDR3 bases are TGTGCCATCAGCGGGGCTAGCGGGGGGGCCGGAGAGACCCAGTACTTC. The gene calls are TRBV10-3 and TRBJ2-5; 12 nucleotides match TRBD2. Germline CDR1 reads ENHRY; CDR2 reads SYGVKD. CDR3 size: 16 residues. V lost 6 bases and J lost 4; bases outside the gene matches: 9.

The rearrangement links TRBV10-3 to TRBJ1-1; tentatively, D is TRBD1 (6 bases). V lost 2 bases and J lost 5, with 12 bases in between. Germline V gene sequence: CDR1 ENHRY, CDR2 SYGVKD. The CDR3 consists of 14 residues. Here the CDR3 reads CAISETGSRTEAFF. The CDR3 coding sequence is TGTGCCATCAGTGAGACAGGGAGCAGGACTGAAGCTTTCTTT.

This clonotype was counted between two and nine times. The CDR3 region has the DNA TGCGCCAGCAGCTTGGATACGGCGAACACCGGGGAGCTGTTTTTT. This encodes CASSLDTANTGELFF. The rearrangement links TRBV5-1 to TRBJ2-2; no definite D call. From germline, CDR1 is SGHRS and CDR2 YFSETQ. The CDR3 contains 15 residues. Between the trimmed V and J ends, which lost 0 bases and 0 bases, there was a span of 6 bases.

The rearrangement uses TRBV6-1 and TRBJ2-7, with TRBD1 matching over 8 bases. The V gene end was trimmed by 6 bases and the J gene end by 0 bases; junction bases not matched to a gene: 7. Germline CDR1 reads MNHNS; CDR2 reads SASEGT. The CDR3 covers 15 residues. The CDR3 loop reads CASSSGQGSSYEQYF. The CDR3 DNA reads as TGTGCCAGCAGCTCAGGACAGGGCAGCTCCTACGAGCAGTACTTC.

Worth noting for this clonotype: A read error may produce the germline difference seen at one junction end. V usage is TRBV12-3 or TRBV12-4 and J usage is TRBJ2-5; D uncertain. The CDR3 loop spans 13 amino acids. The CDR3 nucleotides read TGTGCCAGCAGTTTAATCGCCCAAGAGAACCAGTACTTC. Its protein product is CASSLIAQENQYF.

This clonotype was counted a few times. The CDR3, as DNA: TGTGCCACCAGTGATTTGGGGACTAGCGGGAGAAATGAGCAGTTCTTC. It yields the protein CATSDLGTSGRNEQFF. The chain joins TRBV24-1 to TRBJ2-1, with 14 bases matching TRBD2. CDR3 size: 16 residues. Germline values: CDR1 KGHDR, CDR2 SFDVKD. V shed 0 bases and J 7 bases; nucleotides not matched to a gene: 1.

This sequence joins TRBV7-2 and TRBJ2-1; possible D gene TRBD2, 7 bases. Trimming removed 8 bases at V and 4 bases at J, with 15 bases between. CDR1 and CDR2 (germline): SGHTA, FQGNSA. The CDR3 covers 14 residues. The CDR3 protein is CASGRGAIYNEQFF. CDR3 sequence (DNA): TGTGCCAGCGGCCGGGGGGCCATATACAATGAGCAGTTCTTC.

There are a few counts of this clonotype. The genes are TRBV4-2 and TRBJ1-2, with a tentative D call TRBD1 (6 bases). The V end lost 4 bases, the J end lost 8 bases, and 29 bases lay between the germline ends. The CDR3 covers 18 residues. CDR1 LGHNA and CDR2 YNFKEQ come from the germline V gene. The CDR3 reads CASSRQQGTETKKEGYTF. The CDR3 DNA reads as TGTGCCAGCAGCCGTCAACAGGGAACCGAGACAAAGAAGGAAGGCTACACCTTC.

The chain recombines TRBV5-1 with TRBJ1-4, with 7 bases fitting TRBD1. The CDR3 sequence is 15 residues long. The trim removed 2 bases at V and 0 bases at J, leaving 1 base unmatched. Germline CDR1 is SGHRS and CDR2 is YFSETQ. The CDR3, as DNA: TGCGCCAGCAGCTTCACAGGGGCAACTAATGAAAAACTGTTTTTT. It translates to CASSFTGATNEKLFF.

This clonotype showed up just a few times. V usage is TRBV4-3 and J usage is TRBJ1-6; TRBD1 is a possible D gene (6 bases). The V gene's germline CDR1 is LGHNA and CDR2 YSLEER. Trimming removed 0 bases at V and 6 bases at J, with 18 bases between. The CDR3 has 18 residues. CDR3 DNA: TGCGCCAGCAGCCAAGATCCCCGGGTAGGGGGTCTTAATTCACCCCTCCACTTT. As protein: CASSQDPRVGGLNSPLHF.